The next 22 T cell receptor beta chains were all read from a single sample in a study of blood T cells in healthy people across ages (dated by TCRdb to the mid-2010s). Receptors were amplified or captured by 5' RACE. The sequencing machine was an Illumina HiSeq 2500. A second PCR of about 7 to 12 cycles was run with a J-beta primer mix and a sample-barcoded 5' primer. TCRdb trimmed public reads at Q25 via fastp, called clones via MiXCR and kept in-frame beta chains. Each entry is one CDR3 protein sequence, shown with its most common DNA and genes. Present in this sample are about 1.6 million distinct CDR3 sequences, about 32% of which were seen just once. 10% to 12% of the sample is taken by the ten largest. Sequenced material: blood. Receptors were obtained from a woman between 25 and 40 years old in good health.

The chain links TRBV30 to TRBJ1-5; TRBD1 agrees at 7 bases. Germline values: CDR1 GTSNPN, CDR2 SVGIG (reference sequence). The CDR3 sequence is 13 residues long. V lost 0 bases and J lost 6; bases outside the gene matches: 2. CDR3 nucleotides: TGTGCCTGGAGTGTGGCAGGGGGTCAGCCCCAGCATTTT. Translated, it gives CAWSVAGGQPQHF.

This clonotype was observed a few times. The J gene is TRBJ1-1, the V gene TRBV4-1; 7 nucleotides agree with TRBD1. Germline V gene data show CDR1 as MGHRA and CDR2 as YSYEKL. V lost 0 bases, J lost 8 bases, and 3 bases stayed unmatched. The CDR3 has 13 residues. The CDR3 region has the DNA TGCGCCAGCAGCCAAGATGGGACAGACGAAGCTTTCTTT. Its protein product is CASSQDGTDEAFF.

V gene TRBV14 combines with J gene TRBJ2-1; 7 nucleotides line up with TRBD2. Trimming took 11 bases from V and 3 from J; bases not matched to a gene: 13. This CDR3 is built from 15 residues. Germline V gene lookup returns CDR1 SGHDN and CDR2 FVKESK. The CDR3 protein is CAGKGSGTDYNEQFF. The CDR3 DNA reads TGTGCCGGGAAAGGGAGCGGGACTGACTACAATGAGCAGTTCTTC.

This clonotype was observed a single time. J is TRBJ1-2 and V is TRBV21-1; TRBD1, the table's D call, was not compared with the DNA. TRBV21-1 is reported as a pseudogene. The CDR3 extends over 20 amino acids. The CDR3 DNA sequence: TGTGCCAGCAGCTATGAGGGTGGCAGCCAGGAAGGAGACCTTAACTATGGCTACACCTTC. Translation: CASSYEGGSQEGDLNYGYTF.

The table lists this clonotype with many counts. V usage is TRBV6-8 and J usage is TRBJ2-7, with TRBD1 as a possible D gene (6 bases). This CDR3 comprises 15 residues. Germline V lookup: CDR1 MNHGY, CDR2 SAAAGT. Trimming removed 2 bases from V and 0 bases from J, with 11 bases in between. The CDR3 DNA reads as TGTGCCAGCAGTTACCCTACACAGGGCTCCTACGAGCAGTACTTC. Protein product: CASSYPTQGSYEQYF.

V is TRBV20-1 and J is TRBJ2-3, with 11 bases lining up with TRBD2. V trimming: 0 bases; J trimming: 5 bases; junction bases outside the gene matches: 7. This CDR3 contains 16 residues. Germline CDR1 and CDR2: DFQATT and SNEGSKA (reference sequence). The CDR3 sequence: CSARETSGVGRDTQYF. The CDR3 bases are TGCAGTGCTAGAGAGACTAGCGGGGTTGGTAGAGATACGCAGTATTTT.

This clonotype has just a few counts. The rearrangement links TRBV10-3 to TRBJ1-1; D remains unclear. Trimming pared 8 bases from V and 1 base from J, leaving 14 bases between. The CDR3 consists of 14 residues. Germline CDR1 ENHRY, CDR2 SYGVKD. The CDR3 region is CAISEGQTNTEAFF. The DNA for the CDR3 is TGTGCCATCTCCGAAGGGCAGACGAACACTGAAGCTTTCTTT.

This clonotype was recorded only once. V usage is TRBV20-1 and J usage is TRBJ1-1; TRBD1 agrees at 7 bases. CDR1 is DFQATT, CDR2 SNEGSKA, per germline (reference sequence). V was clipped by 2 bases and J by 1 base; unmatched bases: 10. The CDR3 covers 16 residues. DNA of the CDR3: TGCAGTGCTAGATATTCTTTCGGGACAGCGAACACTGAAGCTTTCTTT. Its protein product is CSARYSFGTANTEAFF.

Of note for this clonotype: One end of the junction fails to match germline, which may point to a read error. The rearrangement links TRBV29-1 to TRBJ2-2; 7 bases are a match to TRBD2. The germline V gene has CDR1 SQVTM and CDR2 ANQGSEA. The CDR3 length is 15 residues. CDR3 nucleotide sequence: TGCAGCGTTGTTGGTGGGCGGGAGAACCCCGGGGAGCTGTTTTTT. Translated: CSVVGGRENPGELFF.

This clonotype was counted only a few times. CDR3 bases: TGCGCCAGCAGCTTGAGAGCGGGAGGGAGCGAGCAGTTCTTC. Its protein product is CASSLRAGGSEQFF. The V gene is TRBV5-1, the J gene TRBJ2-1; 10 positions agree with TRBD2. The ends lost 1 base at V and 10 bases at J; junction bases unmatched: 5. Per the germline V gene, CDR1 is SGHRS and CDR2 is YFSETQ. The CDR3 spans 14 residues.

This rearrangement joins TRBV4-2 to TRBJ2-4; 7 bases line up with TRBD1. After removal of 3 bases from V and 0 bases from J, the junction contained 5 bases not matched to a gene. Germline loops: CDR1 LGHNA, CDR2 YNFKEQ. This CDR3 region has 16 residues. The CDR3 DNA reads as TGTGCCAGCAGCCATGGACCAGGGGGAGCCAAAAACATTCAGTACTTC. The encoded protein is CASSHGPGGAKNIQYF.

J is TRBJ1-2 and V is TRBV29-1; unclear D gene. The V end lost 5 bases, the J end lost 8 bases, and 9 bases lay between the germline ends. The CDR3 consists of 10 residues. CDR1 is SQVTM, CDR2 ANQGSEA, per germline. CDR3: CSVYINGYTF. In DNA, the CDR3 is TGCAGCGTTTACATAAACGGCTACACCTTC.

In this sample, this clonotype turned up many times. This chain uses TRBV7-9 with TRBJ2-1; a weak D match, TRBD2 (5 bases). Germline lookup yields CDR1 SEHNR and CDR2 FQNEAQ (reference sequence). Trimming stripped 7 bases from V and 7 bases from J, with 17 bases between. The CDR3 runs 14 residues. DNA for the CDR3: TGTGCCAGCACTGATACGGGGAGTGGGAATGAGCAGTTCTTC. Amino acid sequence: CASTDTGSGNEQFF.

This clonotype has a count of ten or more. The genes are TRBV24-1 and TRBJ2-1; no reliable D call. The length of the CDR3 is 13 residues. Germline V gene lookup returns CDR1 KGHDR and CDR2 SFDVKD. The germline V and J ends were trimmed by 0 bases and 7 bases, with 6 bases remaining between them. In DNA, the CDR3 is TGTGCCACCAGTGATTTGGGGCGTAATGAGCAGTTCTTC. The encoded protein is CATSDLGRNEQFF.

The chain employs TRBV6-1 and TRBJ2-5; either TRBD1 or TRBD2 may fit D (5 bases each). This CDR3 spans 15 amino acids. The ends were cut back, 4 bases at V and 4 bases at J, with 16 bases in the middle. Germline assignment: CDR1 MNHNS and CDR2 SASEGT. Here the CDR3 DNA reads TGTGCCAGCAGTGCTCCGGGGAGTGGGGCAGAGACCCAGTACTTC. It codes for CASSAPGSGAETQYF.

The chain employs TRBV6-1 and TRBJ2-5; maybe TRBD1 (6 bases). CDR3 size: 17 residues. Trimming pared 6 bases from V and 3 bases from J, leaving 23 bases between. Germline V lookup: CDR1 MNHNS, CDR2 SASEGT. This CDR3 reads CASSVPGQWYGEETQYF. The CDR3 coding sequence is TGTGCCAGCAGCGTGCCCGGACAGTGGTATGGGGAAGAGACCCAGTACTTC.

The V and J genes are TRBV20-1 and TRBJ1-6; possibly TRBD1 for D (6 bases). Germline CDR1 is DFQATT and CDR2 is SNEGSKA (reference sequence). CDR3 length: 15 amino acids. V was clipped by 3 bases and J by 10 bases, with 19 bases between them. The CDR3 DNA follows: TGCAGTGCTAGCAAGCTAACTACAGGGCACTCACCCCTCCACTTT. Its translation is CSASKLTTGHSPLHF.

Concerning this clonotype: The junction departs from germline at one end; a sequencing error may be responsible. The chain links TRBV20-1 to TRBJ1-2; 9 bases line up with TRBD1. Germline CDR1 DFQATT, CDR2 SNEGSKA (reference sequence). The CDR3 runs to 18 residues. The CDR3, as DNA: TGCGGTGGGTCAACAGGGGGCATCCCAGCTTCCAGTAACTATGACTACACCTTC. Amino acids: CGGSTGGIPASSNYDYTF.

The chain has TRBV5-1 and TRBJ2-1; 8 bases match TRBD1. After removal of 1 base from V and 8 bases from J, the junction contained 8 bases not matched to a gene. The CDR3 is 15 residues long. Germline V CDR1 and CDR2: SGHRS, YFSETQ. The CDR3 protein is CASSLTPDRGDEQFF. CDR3 in DNA: TGCGCCAGCAGCTTGACCCCCGACAGGGGAGATGAGCAGTTCTTC.

This clonotype was detected many times. The chain has TRBV29-1 and TRBJ2-7; 8 bases are a match to TRBD1. With V trimmed by 6 bases and J by 3 bases, 7 bases remained unmatched. Germline CDR1 and CDR2: SQVTM and ANQGSEA. This CDR3 has 13 residues. In DNA form, the CDR3 reads TGCAGCGTCCCCGGGACAGGCCTCTACGAGCAGTACTTC. Protein product: CSVPGTGLYEQYF.

The rearrangement uses TRBV6-6 and TRBJ2-5; D uncertain. V was trimmed by 6 bases and J by 13 bases, leaving 21 bases between them. Germline CDR1 MNHNY, CDR2 SVGAGI (reference sequence). CDR3 size: 13 residues. CDR3: CASSPATGYERYF. In DNA, the CDR3 is TGTGCCAGCAGCCCGGCTACCGGCTACGAGCGGTACTTC.

The rearrangement links TRBV5-1 to TRBJ2-1; D unresolved. There are 16 residues in the CDR3. Germline-derived CDR1 and CDR2 are SGHRS and YFSETQ. V lost 3 bases, J lost 3 bases, and 16 bases lay in between. Here the CDR3 DNA reads TGCGCCAGCAGCTCCGTTATGGCTGGCGACTACAATGAGCAGTTCTTC. It codes for CASSSVMAGDYNEQFF.